One and the same sample provided the 3 T cell receptor beta chains below, sequenced in a study of blood T cells in healthy people across ages. A second roughly 6 to 12 cycle PCR used barcoded and J-beta primers. TCRdb recomputed calls from the 5' RACE reads with MiXCR, one row per CDR3 protein. The sample has 1.5 million to 2 million distinct CDR3 sequences, roughly 30% seen once. The specimen was blood. Receptors were obtained from a woman between 25 and 40 years old in good health.

The chain joins TRBV4-2 to TRBJ2-4; possibly TRBD1 for D (6 bases). Germline values: CDR1 LGHNA, CDR2 YNFKEQ. V shed 0 bases and J shed 6 bases, with 12 bases lying between them. This CDR3 region has 15 residues. CDR3 region: CASSQDFGDTNIQYF. The CDR3 nucleotides are TGTGCCAGCAGCCAAGATTTTGGGGACACAAACATTCAGTACTTC.

This clonotype was detected only once. An end of the junction does not agree with germline; a read error may underlie this. The V call is TRBV7-2, the J call TRBJ2-7; TRBD1 or TRBD2 may be the D gene (5 bases each). CDR1 and CDR2 (germline): SGHTA, FQGNSA. The CDR3 is 14 amino acids. The CDR3 DNA is TGTGCCGGCAGCAGTACCGGGGCTTCCTACGAGCAGTACTTC. Translated: CAGSSTGASYEQYF.

In its sample, this clonotype was seen many times. V gene TRBV5-1 combines with J gene TRBJ1-1; unclear D gene. Per germline, CDR1 SGHRS and CDR2 YFSETQ. The CDR3 is made up of 11 amino acids. Between the trimmed V and J ends, which lost 4 bases and 7 bases, there was a span of 8 bases. The CDR3 is CASSQGSEAFF. For the CDR3, the DNA is TGCGCCAGCAGCCAAGGGAGTGAAGCTTTCTTT.